Each of the 4 T cell receptor beta chains below was sequenced from the same sample in a study of spatial heterogeneity in lung cancer. The time point denotes: blood at routine non-recurrence follow-up after resection. TCRdb independently ran MiXCR on the 5' RACE reads; one entry per CDR3 protein. In the table there are 15,000 to 20,000 distinct CDR3 sequences, around 9.6% of which are singletons. Specimen: PBMCs, collected at follow-up. Receptor source: a male donor with early-stage non-small cell lung cancer.

This clonotype was seen ten or more times. The chain is built from TRBV6-5 and TRBJ1-2; 9 bases fit TRBD1. In germline, CDR1 is MNHEY, CDR2 SVGAGI. With V trimmed by 0 bases and J by 4 bases, 3 bases remained unmatched. The CDR3 sequence is 15 residues long. The CDR3 spells CASSYSGTGTYGYTF. The DNA of the CDR3 is TGTGCCAGCAGTTACTCGGGGACAGGGACCTATGGCTACACCTTC.

The V gene is TRBV6-1, the J gene TRBJ2-1; 9 nucleotides match TRBD1. CDR1 is MNHNS, CDR2 SASEGT, per germline. Trimming removed 11 bases from V and 6 bases from J; junction bases left unmatched: 8. This CDR3 contains 13 residues. The CDR3 coding sequence is TGTGCCTCCACCGGGACAGGGCTCAATGAGCAGTTCTTC. It specifies CASTGTGLNEQFF.

The chain links TRBV3-1 to TRBJ2-7; D is uncertain. CDR1 is LGHDT, CDR2 YNNKEL, per germline (reference sequence). CDR3 size: 14 residues. Trimming cost V 4 bases and J 5 bases, with 15 bases left between them. The CDR3 nucleotides read TGTGCCAGCAGCCGGACGTACCCCCCTCACGAGCAGTACTTC. Residues: CASSRTYPPHEQYF.

Only a few counts were recorded for this clonotype. The rearrangement uses TRBV18 and TRBJ2-3, with 12 bases that match TRBD2. There are 18 residues in the CDR3. Per germline, CDR1 KGHSH and CDR2 LQKENI. The trim removed 6 bases at V and 1 base at J, leaving 11 bases unmatched. The CDR3 coding sequence is TGTGCCAGCTCGTCGACTAGCGGGGGAATTTCTGGCACAGATACGCAGTATTTT. This sequence encodes CASSSTSGGISGTDTQYF. Combining the CDR3 with reference TRBV18 and TRBJ2-3 gives the whole variable domain NAGVMQNPRHLVRRRGQEARLRCSPMKGHSHVYWYRQLPEEGLKFMVYLQKENIIDESGMPKERFSAEFPKEGPSILRIQQVVRGDSAAYFCASSSTSGGISGTDTQYFGPGTRLTVL.